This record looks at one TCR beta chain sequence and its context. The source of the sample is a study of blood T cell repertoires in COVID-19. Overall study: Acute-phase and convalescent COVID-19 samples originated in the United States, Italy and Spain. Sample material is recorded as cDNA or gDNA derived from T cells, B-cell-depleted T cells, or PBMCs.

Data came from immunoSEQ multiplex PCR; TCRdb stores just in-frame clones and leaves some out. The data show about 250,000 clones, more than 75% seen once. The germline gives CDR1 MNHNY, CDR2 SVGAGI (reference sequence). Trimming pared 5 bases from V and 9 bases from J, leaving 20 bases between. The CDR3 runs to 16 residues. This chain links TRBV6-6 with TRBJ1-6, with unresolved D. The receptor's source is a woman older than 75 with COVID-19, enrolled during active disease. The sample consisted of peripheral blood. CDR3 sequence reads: CASSTWTGPSISPLHF. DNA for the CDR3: TGTGCCAGCAGTACTTGGACTGGGCCAAGTATTTCACCCCTCCACTTT.